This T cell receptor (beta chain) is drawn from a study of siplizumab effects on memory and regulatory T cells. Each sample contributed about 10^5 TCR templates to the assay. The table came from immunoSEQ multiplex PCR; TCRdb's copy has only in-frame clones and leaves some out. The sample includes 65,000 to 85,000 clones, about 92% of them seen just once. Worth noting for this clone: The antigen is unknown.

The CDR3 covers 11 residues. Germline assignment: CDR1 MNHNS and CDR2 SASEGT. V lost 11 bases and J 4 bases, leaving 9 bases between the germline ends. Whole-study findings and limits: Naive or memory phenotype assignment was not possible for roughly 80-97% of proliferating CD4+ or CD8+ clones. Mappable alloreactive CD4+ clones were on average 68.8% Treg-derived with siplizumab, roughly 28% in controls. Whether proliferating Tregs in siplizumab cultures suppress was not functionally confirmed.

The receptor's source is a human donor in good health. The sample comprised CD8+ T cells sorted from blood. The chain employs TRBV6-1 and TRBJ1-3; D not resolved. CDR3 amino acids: CAVGPGNTIYF. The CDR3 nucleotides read TGTGCCGTAGGTCCCGGAAACACCATATATTTT.